One and the same sample provided the 2 T cell receptor beta chains below, sequenced in a study of T cells in Graves' hyperthyroidism and ophthalmopathy. TCR beta CDR3 regions were amplified from RNA transcripts. The HTBI primer set served for first-round RT-PCR of the TCR CDR3. TCRdb passed the multiplex PCR reads through MiXCR, listing each CDR3 protein once. The repertoire consists of over 250,000 distinct CDR3 sequences, with 22% occurring once and the leading ten covering about 60%. Specimen: blood. The receptors shown here come from a man aged 30 to 45 with Graves' ophthalmopathy.

The rearrangement uses TRBV25-1 and TRBJ2-5, with 11 bases identical to TRBD2. The J segment lost 4 bases and the V segment lost 0 bases, leaving 10 bases of the junction unmatched. The V gene's germline CDR1 is MGHDK and CDR2 SYGVNS. The CDR3 has 18 residues. The CDR3 coding sequence is TGTGCCAGCAGTGAATATAGAAGTAGCGGGAGGGCCAGAGAGACCCAGTACTTC. Translating gives CASSEYRSSGRARETQYF.

This chain connects TRBV6-1 to TRBJ1-2, with D unclear. In germline, CDR1 is MNHNS, CDR2 SASEGT. The CDR3 has 15 amino acids. V lost 2 bases, J lost 4 bases, and 14 bases lay in between. The CDR3 reads CASSELLGPIYGYTF. CDR3 DNA: TGTGCCAGCAGTGAACTACTTGGACCGATCTATGGCTACACCTTC.